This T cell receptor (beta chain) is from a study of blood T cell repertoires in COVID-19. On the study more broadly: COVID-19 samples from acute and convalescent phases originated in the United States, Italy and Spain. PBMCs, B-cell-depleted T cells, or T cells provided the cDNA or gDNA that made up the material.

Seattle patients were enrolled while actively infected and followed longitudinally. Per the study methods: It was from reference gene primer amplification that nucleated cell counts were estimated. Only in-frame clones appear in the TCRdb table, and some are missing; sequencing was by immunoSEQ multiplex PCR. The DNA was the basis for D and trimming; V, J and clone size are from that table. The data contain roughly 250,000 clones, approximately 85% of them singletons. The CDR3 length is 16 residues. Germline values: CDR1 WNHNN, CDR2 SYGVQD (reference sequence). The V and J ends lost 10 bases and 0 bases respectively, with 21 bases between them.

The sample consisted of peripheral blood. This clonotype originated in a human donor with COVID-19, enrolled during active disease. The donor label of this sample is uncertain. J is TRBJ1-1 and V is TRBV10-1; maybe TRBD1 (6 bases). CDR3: CATPTEQGSMNTEAFF. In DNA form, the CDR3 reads TGCGCCACCCCCACGGAGCAGGGGTCTATGAACACTGAAGCTTTCTTT.